This is a list of T cell receptor beta chains from one sample in a study of T cell changes during pregnancy in multiple sclerosis. Measured with immunoSEQ multiplex PCR; TCRdb has only the in-frame clones, and not every one. The data hold tens of thousands of clones, with roughly 90% observed a single time. Material: peripheral blood, obtained before pregnancy. All receptors derive from a female donor with multiple sclerosis, enrolled in a pregnancy study. CDR3s include the opening cysteine and the closing phenylalanine or tryptophan. The D gene is left open where the match is weak. Size tells how often a clone was seen (once, few, many) or the class of an expanded clone, and some rows leave it out.

TGCAGTGCCCCCAGAGGGAACACCATATATTTT	CSAPRGNTIYF	TRBV20-1	TRBJ1-3	NA	NA
TGTGCCAGCAGTCTTACCGGGACACTGAACACTGAAGCTTTCTTT	CASSLTGTLNTEAFF	TRBV6-5	TRBJ1-1	NA	NA
TGTGCCAGCAGTCCCCCAAGCGTTGGGAACACTGAAGCTTTCTTT	CASSPPSVGNTEAFF	TRBV6-6	TRBJ1-1	once	NA
TGTGCCAGCAGTTCTGGACAGGGGGCGCGCACTGAAGCTTTCTTT	CASSSGQGARTEAFF	TRBV6-6	TRBJ1-1	NA	TRBD1
TGTGCCAGCAGCCCTCGGGACTCCCGAGTATACAATGAGCAGTTCTTC	CASSPRDSRVYNEQFF	TRBV11-3	TRBJ2-1	NA	NA
TGTGCCAGCAGCTCCTATCACCTCGGGGCTTTCTTT	CASSSYHLGAFF	TRBV7-9	TRBJ1-1	NA	NA
TGTGCCAGCAGAGAAAGACAGGGGGCTAGGGTCGGAAATGAAAAACTGTTTTTT	CASRERQGARVGNEKLFF	TRBV6-1	TRBJ1-4	once	TRBD1
TGTGCCACCGGGGTACAGGGGGTATTGAGTGAAAAACTGTTTTTT	CATGVQGVLSEKLFF	TRBV15	TRBJ1-4	NA	TRBD1
TGTGCCAGCTCACCAACAGGAGTTTTTTCACCCCTCCACTTT	CASSPTGVFSPLHF	TRBV18	TRBJ1-6	NA	NA
TGTGCCAGCAGCAGACAAGGATCTGAAGCTTTCTTT	CASSRQGSEAFF	TRBV6-5	TRBJ1-1	few	NA